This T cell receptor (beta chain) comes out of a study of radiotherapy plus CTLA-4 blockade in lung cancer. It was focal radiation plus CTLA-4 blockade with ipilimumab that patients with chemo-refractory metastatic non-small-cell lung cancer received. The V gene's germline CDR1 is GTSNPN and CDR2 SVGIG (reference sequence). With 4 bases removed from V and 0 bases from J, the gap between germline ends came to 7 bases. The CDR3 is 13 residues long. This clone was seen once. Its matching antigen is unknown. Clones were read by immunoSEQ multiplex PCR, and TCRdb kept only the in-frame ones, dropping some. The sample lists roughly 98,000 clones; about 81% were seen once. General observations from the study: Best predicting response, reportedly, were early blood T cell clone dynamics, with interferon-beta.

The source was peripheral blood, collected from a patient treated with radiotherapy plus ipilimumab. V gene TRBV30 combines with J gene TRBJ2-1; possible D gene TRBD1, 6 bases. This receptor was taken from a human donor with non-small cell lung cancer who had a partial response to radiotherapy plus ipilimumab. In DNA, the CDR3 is TGTGCCTGGAAAGGGGGCTCCTACAATGAGCAGTTCTTC. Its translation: CAWKGGSYNEQFF.